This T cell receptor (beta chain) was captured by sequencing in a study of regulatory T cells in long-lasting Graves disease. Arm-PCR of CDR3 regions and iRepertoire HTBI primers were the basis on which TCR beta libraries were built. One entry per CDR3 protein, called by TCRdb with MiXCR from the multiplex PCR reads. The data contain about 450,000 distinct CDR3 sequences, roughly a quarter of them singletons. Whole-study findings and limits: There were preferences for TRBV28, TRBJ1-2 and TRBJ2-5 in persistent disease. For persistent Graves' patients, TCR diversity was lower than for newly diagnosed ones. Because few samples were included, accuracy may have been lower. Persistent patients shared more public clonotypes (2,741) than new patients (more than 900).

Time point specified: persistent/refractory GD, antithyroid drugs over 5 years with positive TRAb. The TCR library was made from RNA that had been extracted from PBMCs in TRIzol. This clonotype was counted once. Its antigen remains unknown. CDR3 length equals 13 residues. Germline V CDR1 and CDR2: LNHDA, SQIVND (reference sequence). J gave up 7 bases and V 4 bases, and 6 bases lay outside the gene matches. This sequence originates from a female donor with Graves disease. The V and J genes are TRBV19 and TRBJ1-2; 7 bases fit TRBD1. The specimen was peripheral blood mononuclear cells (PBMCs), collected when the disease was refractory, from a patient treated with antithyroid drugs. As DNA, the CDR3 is TGTGCCAGTAGTACTACAGGGGAGGGTGGCTACACCTTC. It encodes CASSTTGEGGYTF.